This T cell receptor (beta chain) was sequenced for a study of B cell selection in AIRE deficiency. Regarding the study as a whole: TCRbeta-only data showed under 45% of shared healthy Treg sequences in healthy Tconv.

Sorted regulatory T cells were CD4-positive, CD25-high and CD127-low or negative. The method was immunoSEQ multiplex PCR; TCRdb's version includes in-frame clones alone and lacks a portion of them. The repertoire holds 20,000 to 25,000 clones, with about 94% as singletons. To note about this clone: What it recognizes is unknown.

This TCR was recovered from a human donor with AIRE deficiency. The sample consisted of Tregs sorted from PBMCs.

CDR3 sequence (DNA): TGTGCCAGCTACCGCAGGGAAGAAGAGACCCAGTACTTC. Its protein product is CASYRREEETQYF. This rearrangement joins TRBV2 to TRBJ2-5; tentatively, D is TRBD1 (5 bases). V was clipped by 8 bases and J by 3 bases, with 13 bases between them. This CDR3 is 13 amino acids long. CDR1 and CDR2 from the germline V gene are SNHLY and FYNNEI.